The 19 T cell receptor beta chains in this list originate from one sample, sequenced in a study of identical twins. One entry per CDR3 protein results from TCRdb running MiXCR on the 5' RACE reads. The sample shows 300,000 to 350,000 distinct CDR3 sequences, about 12% of them seen only once. The data were also submitted as part of a second study, on yellow fever vaccine responses in identical twins.

What was sequenced was CD8+ T cells sorted from blood. These receptors all come from a woman younger than 30 in good health.

The rearrangement joins TRBV24-1 to TRBJ2-3; 7 bases agree with TRBD2. Germline CDR1 is KGHDR and CDR2 is SFDVKD. This CDR3 spans 17 amino acids. V gave up 4 bases and J gave up 4 bases; unmatched junction bases: 13. The CDR3 loop is CATSESLTSAPADTQYF. As DNA, the CDR3 is TGTGCCACCAGTGAATCCCTTACTAGCGCCCCCGCAGATACGCAGTATTTT.

There are many counts of this clonotype. The chain employs TRBV3-1 and TRBJ2-7; maybe TRBD2 (6 bases). The CDR3 is 14 amino acids. Germline-derived CDR1 and CDR2 are LGHDT and YNNKEL (reference sequence). V was pared by 5 bases and J by 4 bases, with 15 bases between. CDR3 protein: CASSDGGEGYEQYF. The CDR3 bases are TGTGCCAGCAGCGACGGGGGAGAAGGATACGAGCAGTACTTC.

The J gene is TRBJ2-2, the V gene TRBV20-1, with 7 bases identical to TRBD1. The CDR3 runs 16 residues. Germline assignment: CDR1 DFQATT and CDR2 SNEGSKA (reference sequence). Trimming took 1 base from V and 2 from J; bases not matched to a gene: 7. The CDR3 protein is CSARAQQGYNTGELFF. The CDR3 region has the DNA TGCAGTGCTAGAGCCCAACAGGGGTATAACACCGGGGAGCTGTTTTTT.

The chain carries TRBV27 and TRBJ2-3; TRBD2 matches 11 bases. The V and J ends lost 5 bases and 2 bases, in that order; junction bases with no gene match: 6. Germline V gene sequence: CDR1 MNHEY, CDR2 SMNVEV (reference sequence). The length of the CDR3 is 16 residues. CDR3: CASSTSSGRFTDTQYF. The DNA of the CDR3 is TGTGCCAGCAGTACTTCTAGCGGGAGGTTCACAGATACGCAGTATTTT.

The sample holds many counts of this clonotype. The chain carries TRBV12-3 or TRBV12-4 and TRBJ2-1; D is perhaps TRBD1 or TRBD2 (5 bases each). Trimming took 7 bases from V and 8 from J, leaving 18 bases between them. The CDR3 has 14 amino acids. CDR3 sequence: CASTPGPQGYEQFF. CDR3 sequence (DNA): TGTGCCAGCACCCCGGGACCCCAGGGTTATGAGCAGTTCTTC.

The CDR3 reads CASSLRRGSNEQYF. The CDR3 DNA reads TGTGCCAGCAGCTTGAGGCGGGGGAGCAACGAGCAGTACTTC. This chain uses TRBV5-5 with TRBJ2-7; 7 bases fit TRBD2. CDR1 and CDR2 (germline): SGHKS, YYEKEE (reference sequence). V shed 1 base, J shed 5 bases, and the junction held 6 bases outside the gene matches. CDR3 size: 14 residues.

This clonotype came up many times. This chain connects TRBV5-1 to TRBJ1-5, with D tentatively TRBD1 (5 bases). The CDR3 contains 13 residues. Deletions cut 1 base from V and 4 bases from J, with 6 bases between. Germline V gene lookup returns CDR1 SGHRS and CDR2 YFSETQ. CDR3 protein: CASSLTGNQPQHF. CDR3 DNA sequence: TGCGCCAGCAGCTTGACAGGTAATCAGCCCCAGCATTTT.

This clonotype appeared once. This sequence joins TRBV2 and TRBJ2-2; TRBD1 agrees at 7 bases. Germline lookup yields CDR1 SNHLY and CDR2 FYNNEI. The CDR3 spans 19 residues. The ends lost 6 bases at V and 2 bases at J; junction bases unmatched: 18. The DNA for the CDR3 is TGTGCCAGCAGAGATACAGGGGCCATACTCTCTTTAAACACCGGGGAGCTGTTTTTT. Translated: CASRDTGAILSLNTGELFF.

This chain uses TRBV6-5 with TRBJ2-3, with D possibly TRBD2 on 5 matching bases. V lost 2 bases, J lost 9 bases, and 12 bases lay in between. Germline CDR1 reads MNHEY; CDR2 reads SVGAGI. There are 13 residues in the CDR3. CDR3 protein: CASSYGLPGTQYF. The DNA for the CDR3 is TGTGCCAGCAGTTACGGTCTCCCGGGGACGCAGTATTTT.

CDR3 in amino acids: CASSLYFRPSEGTEAFF. The CDR3 bases are TGTGCCAGCAGCTTATATTTTAGGCCATCGGAGGGGACTGAAGCTTTCTTT. The chain is built from TRBV7-3 and TRBJ1-1; tentative D call: TRBD1 (5 bases). This CDR3 is built from 17 residues. V lost 2 bases and J 5 bases, leaving 21 bases between the germline ends. The V gene's germline CDR1 is SGHTA and CDR2 FQGTGA.

This sequence joins TRBV12-3 or TRBV12-4 and TRBJ2-7; D is unclear. The CDR3 covers 12 residues. V was pared by 4 bases and J by 4 bases, with 8 bases between. DNA for the CDR3: TGTGCCAGCAGTTCGTGGGATTACGAGCAGTACTTC. This sequence encodes CASSSWDYEQYF.

The CDR3 sequence: CASRIRGILEQYV. As DNA, the CDR3 is TGTGCCAGCAGGATTAGAGGGATCCTCGAGCAGTACGTC. V is TRBV6-4 and J is TRBJ2-7, with a tentative D call TRBD2 (5 bases). This CDR3 has 13 residues. Deletions cut 6 bases from V and 6 bases from J, with 15 bases between. Germline CDR1 reads MRHNA; CDR2 reads SNTAGT.

The chain combines TRBV3-1 with TRBJ2-4, with 7 bases identical to TRBD1. This CDR3 contains 13 residues. Trimming took 1 base from V and 8 from J; bases not matched to a gene: 2. The germline CDR1 and CDR2 sequences are LGHDT and YNNKEL (reference sequence). The CDR3 spells CASSQAGGDIQYF. DNA of the CDR3: TGTGCCAGCAGCCAAGCAGGGGGTGACATTCAGTACTTC.

The chain carries TRBV28 and TRBJ2-1, with no clear D. The CDR3 runs 12 residues. Trimming shortened V by 8 bases and J by 3 bases, and 8 bases separated the two germline ends. Germline CDR1 is MDHEN and CDR2 is SYDVKM. The CDR3 nucleotides read TGTGCCAGCTTTGGAGACTACAATGAGCAGTTCTTC. Translating it yields CASFGDYNEQFF.

There are many counts of this clonotype. The chain joins TRBV7-8 to TRBJ2-4; 13 bases align to TRBD2. CDR1 and CDR2 (germline): SGHVS, FQNEAQ. V shed 5 bases and J 8 bases; nucleotides not matched to a gene: 12. The CDR3 loop spans 17 amino acids. CDR3 sequence (DNA): TGTGCCAGCAGCCTAGAGGAACTAGCGGGGGGGCGATACATTCAGTACTTC. Residues: CASSLEELAGGRYIQYF.

The table lists this clonotype with a few counts. The chain joins TRBV3-1 to TRBJ2-3; 9 bases are a match to TRBD2. With 1 base clipped from V and 4 bases from J, the junction kept 9 bases outside the gene matches. The germline CDR1 and CDR2 sequences are LGHDT and YNNKEL (reference sequence). This CDR3 is built from 17 residues. Here the CDR3 reads CASSQVLAGVMPDTQYF. CDR3 coding DNA: TGTGCCAGCAGCCAAGTGTTAGCGGGAGTTATGCCAGATACGCAGTATTTT.

The V gene is TRBV12-3 or TRBV12-4, the J gene TRBJ2-1; the match to TRBD2 covers 8 bases. J lost 9 bases, V lost 0 bases, and 7 bases had no gene match. The CDR3 runs to 15 residues. CDR3 amino acids: CASSLAVAGFSEQFF. The CDR3, as DNA: TGTGCCAGCAGTTTAGCGGTAGCGGGATTTAGTGAGCAGTTCTTC.

This chain uses TRBV13 with TRBJ2-7; D not resolved. CDR3 length equals 13 residues. V was pared by 1 base and J by 5 bases, with 9 bases between. Germline values: CDR1 PRHDT, CDR2 FYEKMQ (reference sequence). The CDR3 coding sequence is TGTGCCAGCAGCTTAGATAGTGGCGACGAGCAGTACTTC. It yields the protein CASSLDSGDEQYF.

This clonotype was seen a handful of times. The chain carries TRBV5-1 and TRBJ2-1; D unresolved. The CDR3 loop spans 16 amino acids. Germline CDR1 SGHRS, CDR2 YFSETQ. V lost 1 base, J lost 3 bases, and 14 bases lay in between. The DNA for the CDR3 is TGCGCCAGCAGCTTGTGGAACCGGATGGACTACAATGAGCAGTTCTTC. It codes for CASSLWNRMDYNEQFF.